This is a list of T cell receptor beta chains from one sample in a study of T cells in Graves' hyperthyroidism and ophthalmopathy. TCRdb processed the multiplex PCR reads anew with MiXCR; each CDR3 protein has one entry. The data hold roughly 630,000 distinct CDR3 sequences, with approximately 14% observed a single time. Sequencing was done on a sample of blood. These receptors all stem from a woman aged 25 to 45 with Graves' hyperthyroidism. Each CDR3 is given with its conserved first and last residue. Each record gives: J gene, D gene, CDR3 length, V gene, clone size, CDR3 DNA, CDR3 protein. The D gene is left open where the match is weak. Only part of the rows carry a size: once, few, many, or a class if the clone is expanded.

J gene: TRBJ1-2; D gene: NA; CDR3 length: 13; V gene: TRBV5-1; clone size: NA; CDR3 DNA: TGCGCCAGCAGCTTGGAGGAGGTTGGGGGCTACACCTTC; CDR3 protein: CASSLEEVGGYTF
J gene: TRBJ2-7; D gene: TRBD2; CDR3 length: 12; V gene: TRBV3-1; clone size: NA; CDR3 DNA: TGTGCCAGCAGGCCTAGCGGGAGAGAGCAGTACTTC; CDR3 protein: CASRPSGREQYF
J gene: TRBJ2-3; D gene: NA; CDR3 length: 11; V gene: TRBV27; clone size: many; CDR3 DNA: TGTGCCACCGCGACCCCAGATACGCAGTATTTT; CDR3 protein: CATATPDTQYF
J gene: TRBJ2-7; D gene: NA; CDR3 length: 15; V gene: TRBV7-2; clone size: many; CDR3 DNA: TGTGCCAGCAGCTCCCAGGGGGGGACTACCTACGAGCAGTACTTC; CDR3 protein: CASSSQGGTTYEQYF
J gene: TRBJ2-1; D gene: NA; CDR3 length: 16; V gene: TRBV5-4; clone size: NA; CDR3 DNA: TGTGCCAGCAGCTTGGTTGGGGGAGGAGGCTTTATGGAGCAGTTCTTC; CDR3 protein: CASSLVGGGGFMEQFF
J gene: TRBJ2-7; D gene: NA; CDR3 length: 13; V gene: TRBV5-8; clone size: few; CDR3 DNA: TGTGCCAGCAGCTTGCTTTTTCCCAGGGAGCAGTACTTC; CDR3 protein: CASSLLFPREQYF
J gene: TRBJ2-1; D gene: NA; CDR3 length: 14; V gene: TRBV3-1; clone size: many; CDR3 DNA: TGTGCCAGCAGCCAAGAAGTGCGATCTCCGGTGCAGTTCTTC; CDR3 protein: CASSQEVRSPVQFF
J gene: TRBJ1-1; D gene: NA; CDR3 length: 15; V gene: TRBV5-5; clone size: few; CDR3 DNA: TGTGCCAGCAGCTTGGCGCAGAGCCTGAACACTGAAGCTTCCTTT; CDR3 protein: CASSLAQSLNTEASF
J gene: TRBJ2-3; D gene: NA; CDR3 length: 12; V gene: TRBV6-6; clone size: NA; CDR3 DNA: TGTGCCAGCAGTTGGATAGCAGATACGCAGTATTTT; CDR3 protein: CASSWIADTQYF
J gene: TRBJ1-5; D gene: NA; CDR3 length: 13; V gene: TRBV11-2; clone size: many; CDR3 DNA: TGTGCCAGCAGCTTAGGGTACGATCAGCCCCAGCATTTT; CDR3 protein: CASSLGYDQPQHF
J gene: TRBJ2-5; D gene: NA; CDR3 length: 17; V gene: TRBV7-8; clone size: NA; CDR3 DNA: TGTGCCAGCAGCTTAGGGAGGGGACAGAAGGGTGGAGAGACCCAGTACTTC; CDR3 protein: CASSLGRGQKGGETQYF
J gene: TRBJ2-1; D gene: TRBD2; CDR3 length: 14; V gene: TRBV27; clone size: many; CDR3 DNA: TGTGCCAGCAGCCTAAGGACTAGCGGGAATGAGCAGTTCTTC; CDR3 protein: CASSLRTSGNEQFF
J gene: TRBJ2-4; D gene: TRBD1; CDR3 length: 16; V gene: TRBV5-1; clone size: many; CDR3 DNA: TGCGCCAGCAGCTCCCCGACAGGGGTGGCCAAAAACATTCAGTACTTC; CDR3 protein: CASSSPTGVAKNIQYF
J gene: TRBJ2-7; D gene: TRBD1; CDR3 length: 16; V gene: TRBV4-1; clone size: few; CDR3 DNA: TGCGCCAGCAGCACGAGCTTCGGGACAGGGTCCTACGAGCAGTACTTC; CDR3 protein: CASSTSFGTGSYEQYF
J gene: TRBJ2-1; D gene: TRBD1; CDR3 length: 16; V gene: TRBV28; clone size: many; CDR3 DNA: TGTGCCAGCAGACGTGGACAGGGATCGGGAAGAAATGAGCAGTTCTTC; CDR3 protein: CASRRGQGSGRNEQFF
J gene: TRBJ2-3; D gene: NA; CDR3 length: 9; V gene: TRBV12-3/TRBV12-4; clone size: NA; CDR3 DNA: TGTGCCAGCGGGAATACGCAGTATTTT; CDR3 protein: CASGNTQYF
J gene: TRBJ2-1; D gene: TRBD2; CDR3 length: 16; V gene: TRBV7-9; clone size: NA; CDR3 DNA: TGTGCCAGCAGCCCGTTGACTAGCGGGGCTGACAATGAGCAGTTCTTC; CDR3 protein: CASSPLTSGADNEQFF
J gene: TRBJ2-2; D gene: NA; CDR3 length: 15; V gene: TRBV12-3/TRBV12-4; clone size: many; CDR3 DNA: TGTGCCAGCAGTTTACGCAGGGCTTTGGCCGGGGAGCTGTTTTTT; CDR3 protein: CASSLRRALAGELFF
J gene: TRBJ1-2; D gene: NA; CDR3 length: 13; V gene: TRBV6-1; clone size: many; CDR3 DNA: TGTGCCAGCAGCCGGGACATTACCTATGGCTACACCTTC; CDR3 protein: CASSRDITYGYTF
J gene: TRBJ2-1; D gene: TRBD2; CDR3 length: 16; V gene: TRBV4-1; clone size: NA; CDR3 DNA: TGCGCCAGCAGCCAAACGTCGGGAGGGAGATACAATGAGCAGTTCTTC; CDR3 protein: CASSQTSGGRYNEQFF
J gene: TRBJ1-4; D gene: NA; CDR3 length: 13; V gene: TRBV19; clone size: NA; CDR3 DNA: TGTGCCACGGGAGGGTCGTTCGGTGAAAAACTGTTTTTT; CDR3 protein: CATGGSFGEKLFF
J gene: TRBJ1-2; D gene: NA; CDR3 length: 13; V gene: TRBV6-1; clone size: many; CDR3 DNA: TGTGCCGCCGGGTCCGTTGCCAACTATGGCTACACCTTC; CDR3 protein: CAAGSVANYGYTF
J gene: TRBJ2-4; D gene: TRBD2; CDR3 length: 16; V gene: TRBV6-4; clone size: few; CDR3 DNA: TGTGCCAGCAGTAAGCGGGAGGAGGAGTGGGTCGGCATTCAGTACTTC; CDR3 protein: CASSKREEEWVGIQYF
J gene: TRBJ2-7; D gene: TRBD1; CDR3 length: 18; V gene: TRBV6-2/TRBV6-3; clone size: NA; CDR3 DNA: TGTGCCAGCAGCCGCAGCGGGACAGGGGGCACGATTCTGGGGGAGCAGTACTTC; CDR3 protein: CASSRSGTGGTILGEQYF
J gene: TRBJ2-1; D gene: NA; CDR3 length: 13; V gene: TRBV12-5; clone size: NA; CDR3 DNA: TGTGCTAGTGGTTTGGTCGACGCTACCGAGCAGTTCTTC; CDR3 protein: CASGLVDATEQFF
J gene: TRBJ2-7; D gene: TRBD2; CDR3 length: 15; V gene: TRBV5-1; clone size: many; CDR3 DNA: TGCGCCAGCAGCTTGCAGGCGGGAGCGGCCTACGAGCAGTACTTC; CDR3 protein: CASSLQAGAAYEQYF
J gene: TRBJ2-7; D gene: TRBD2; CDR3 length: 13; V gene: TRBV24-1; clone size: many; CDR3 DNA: TGTGCCACCAGTCTAGCGGGATCCTACGAGCAGTACTTC; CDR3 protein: CATSLAGSYEQYF
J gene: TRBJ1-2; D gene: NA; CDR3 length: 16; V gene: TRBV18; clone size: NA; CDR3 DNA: TGTGCCAGCTCACCACGGTTTTTGACAGCGAACTATGGCTACACCTTC; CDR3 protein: CASSPRFLTANYGYTF
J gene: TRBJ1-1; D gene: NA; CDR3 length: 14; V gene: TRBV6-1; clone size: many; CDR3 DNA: TGTGCCAGCAGTGATCCGGCCTTAAACACTGAAGCTTTCTTT; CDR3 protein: CASSDPALNTEAFF
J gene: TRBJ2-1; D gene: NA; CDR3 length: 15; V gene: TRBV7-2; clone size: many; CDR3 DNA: TGTGCCAGCAGCTTACGGACTGGCGGCAACAATGAGCAGTTCTTC; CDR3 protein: CASSLRTGGNNEQFF
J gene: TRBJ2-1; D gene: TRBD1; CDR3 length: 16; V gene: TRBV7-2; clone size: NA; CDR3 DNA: TGTGCCAGCAGCTTAGACTGGCCGGGACAGGGAGGCGAGCAGTTCTTC; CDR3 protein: CASSLDWPGQGGEQFF
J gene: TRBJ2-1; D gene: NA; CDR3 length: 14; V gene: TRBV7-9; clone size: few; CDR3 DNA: TGTGCCAGCAGCTGGACCCTCTCCTACAATGAGCAGTTCTTC; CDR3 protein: CASSWTLSYNEQFF
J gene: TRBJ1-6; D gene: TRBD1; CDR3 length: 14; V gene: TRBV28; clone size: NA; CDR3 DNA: TGTGCCAGCAGTAAGACAGGGTTTTATTCACCCCTCCACTTT; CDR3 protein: CASSKTGFYSPLHF
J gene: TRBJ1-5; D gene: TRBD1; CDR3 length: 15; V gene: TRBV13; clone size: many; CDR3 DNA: TGTGCCAGCAGCGTCCGGGACAGTGGGAATCAGCCCCAGCATTTT; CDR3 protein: CASSVRDSGNQPQHF
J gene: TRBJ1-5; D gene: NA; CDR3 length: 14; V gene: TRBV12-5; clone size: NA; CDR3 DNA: TGTGCTAGTGGTTTGGGGCAGGTCAATCAGCCCCAGCATTTT; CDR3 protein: CASGLGQVNQPQHF
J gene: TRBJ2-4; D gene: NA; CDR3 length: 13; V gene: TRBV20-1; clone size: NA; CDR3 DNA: TGCAGTGCAGGCCCTAGCGCCAAAAACATTCAGTACTTC; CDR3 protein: CSAGPSAKNIQYF
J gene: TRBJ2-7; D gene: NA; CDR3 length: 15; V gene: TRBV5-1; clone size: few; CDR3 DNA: TGCGCCAGCAGCCCCCTGGGTCGGAGCTCCTACGAGCAGTACTTC; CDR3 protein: CASSPLGRSSYEQYF
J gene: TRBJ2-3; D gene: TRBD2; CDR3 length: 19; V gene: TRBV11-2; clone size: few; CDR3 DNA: TGTGCCAGCAGCTTAGATAGCGGGAGGGCCTCTGGGTGGACAGATACGCAGTATTTT; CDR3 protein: CASSLDSGRASGWTDTQYF
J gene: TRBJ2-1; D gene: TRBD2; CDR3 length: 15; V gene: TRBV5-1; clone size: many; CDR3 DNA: TGCGCCAGCAGCACTAGCGGGGGTTCCTACAATGAGCAGTTCTTC; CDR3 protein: CASSTSGGSYNEQFF
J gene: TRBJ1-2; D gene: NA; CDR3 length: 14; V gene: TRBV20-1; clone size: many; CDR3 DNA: TGCAGTGCTAGTCGTTCAGGGGCAAATAATGGCTACACCTTC; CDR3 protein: CSASRSGANNGYTF
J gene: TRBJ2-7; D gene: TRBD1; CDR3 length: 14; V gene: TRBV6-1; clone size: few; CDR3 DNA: TGTGCCAGCAGACAAGGACAGGGGCAAAGGGTGCAGTACTTC; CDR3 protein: CASRQGQGQRVQYF
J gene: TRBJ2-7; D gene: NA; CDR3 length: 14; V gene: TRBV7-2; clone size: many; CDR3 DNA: TGTGCCAGCAACTTCAAAACGGGGACCTATCAGCAGTACTTC; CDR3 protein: CASNFKTGTYQQYF
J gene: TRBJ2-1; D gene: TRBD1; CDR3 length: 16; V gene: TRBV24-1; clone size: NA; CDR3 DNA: TGTGCCACCAGTGAGTCCGGGACAGGGGGTTTCAATGAGCAGTTCTTC; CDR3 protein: CATSESGTGGFNEQFF